A single sample is the source of the 27 T cell receptor beta chains below, sequenced in a study of siplizumab effects on memory and regulatory T cells. Clones were read by immunoSEQ multiplex PCR, and TCRdb kept only the in-frame ones, dropping some. The profile shows roughly 70,000 clones, roughly 93% of them singletons. Input material: CD8+ T cells sorted from blood. All receptors come from a human donor in good health.

This rearrangement joins TRBV2 to TRBJ2-3; D might be TRBD2 (6 bases). Germline-derived CDR1 and CDR2 are SNHLY and FYNNEI. Trimming left V 4 bases short and J 4 bases short, with 18 bases between. The CDR3 consists of 16 residues. The CDR3 here is CASSGSLVVAADTQYF. In DNA, the CDR3 is TGTGCCAGCAGTGGGTCCCTGGTAGTAGCGGCAGATACGCAGTATTTT.

The chain has TRBV7-7 and TRBJ2-7, with D possibly TRBD2 on 6 matching bases. With 1 base removed from V and 1 base from J, the gap between germline ends came to 8 bases. Germline-derived CDR1 and CDR2 are SSHAT and FNYEAQ (reference sequence). This CDR3 has 14 residues. CDR3 in DNA: TGTGCCAGCAGCTTAGGGGAGGATTCCTACGAGCAGTACTTC. Amino acids: CASSLGEDSYEQYF.

The rearrangement joins TRBV9 to TRBJ1-2; D might be TRBD1 (6 bases). The germline V gene encodes CDR1 SGDLS and CDR2 YYNGEE. The CDR3 spans 15 residues. The V gene lost 1 base and the J gene lost 1 base, with 11 bases spanning the gap. CDR3 nucleotide sequence: TGTGCCAGCAGCGTATCCGGGGGCTATAACTATGGCTACACCTTC. Translation: CASSVSGGYNYGYTF.

The chain joins TRBV13 to TRBJ2-3; unclear D gene. Germline CDR1 reads PRHDT; CDR2 reads FYEKMQ (reference sequence). Trimming stripped 5 bases from V and 6 bases from J, with 9 bases between. The CDR3 runs to 12 residues. CDR3 sequence: CASSVVSDTQYF. DNA for the CDR3: TGTGCCAGCAGCGTAGTCTCCGATACGCAGTATTTT.

The chain is built from TRBV6-5 and TRBJ2-1, with 10 bases matching TRBD2. The junction had 5 bases not matched to a gene; V was cut back by 9 bases and J by 6 bases. Germline loops: CDR1 MNHEY, CDR2 SVGAGI. This CDR3 comprises 13 residues. CDR3: CASNSGGLNEQFF. For the CDR3, the DNA is TGTGCCAGTAATAGCGGGGGGCTCAATGAGCAGTTCTTC.

This clone turned up a few times. In the same sample, other DNA sequences code for this CDR3. The chain has TRBV9 and TRBJ1-1; D is undetermined. Germline loops: CDR1 SGDLS, CDR2 YYNGEE. V lost 1 base and J 5 bases, leaving 6 bases between the germline ends. The CDR3 is 12 amino acids. The CDR3 DNA sequence: TGTGCCAGCAGCGTATTGGGGACTGAAGCTTTCTTT. It codes for CASSVLGTEAFF.

The chain uses TRBV4-1 and TRBJ2-3, with 11 bases aligning to TRBD2. Germline V CDR1 and CDR2: MGHRA, YSYEKL. The CDR3 contains 16 residues. Trimming removed 2 bases from V and 4 bases from J; junction bases left unmatched: 5. The CDR3 loop is CASSQTSGGSADTQYF. The DNA for the CDR3 is TGCGCCAGCAGCCAAACTAGCGGGGGTAGTGCAGATACGCAGTATTTT.

CDR3 sequence (DNA): TGTGCCAGCAGCGTAGATCCTCTAGCCTCGGTGACAGATACGCAGTATTTT. Translation gives CASSVDPLASVTDTQYF. The rearrangement joins TRBV9 to TRBJ2-3, with a tentative D call TRBD2 (5 bases). The germline V gene encodes CDR1 SGDLS and CDR2 YYNGEE. The ends were cut back, 0 bases at V and 3 bases at J, with 17 bases in the middle. The CDR3 length is 17 residues.

This chain's CDR3 is CASSLVAGNTEAFF. As DNA, the CDR3 is TGTGCCAGCAGTTTAGTGGCCGGGAACACTGAAGCTTTCTTT. The chain joins TRBV27 to TRBJ1-1, with D uncertain. Trimming took off 2 bases at V and 1 base at J, with 8 bases between the two ends. The CDR3 has 14 residues. Germline CDR1 reads MNHEY; CDR2 reads SMNVEV (reference sequence).

The chain combines TRBV30 with TRBJ2-3; tentative D call: TRBD2 (6 bases). The CDR3 length is 13 residues. Germline-derived CDR1 and CDR2 are GTSNPN and SVGIG (reference sequence). V was pared by 0 bases and J by 8 bases, with 12 bases between. The CDR3 here is CAWSVGGAGTQYF. For the CDR3, the DNA is TGTGCCTGGAGTGTTGGAGGGGCGGGTACGCAGTATTTT.

The chain recombines TRBV2 with TRBJ2-1, with D possibly matching TRBD2 (5 bases). This CDR3 comprises 16 residues. The V and J ends lost 2 bases and 8 bases respectively, with 19 bases between them. Per the germline V gene, CDR1 is SNHLY and CDR2 is FYNNEI. CDR3 sequence reads: CASSERSRAAVDEQFF. CDR3 sequence (DNA): TGTGCCAGCAGTGAACGTTCGCGGGCGGCGGTGGATGAGCAGTTCTTC.

The chain employs TRBV7-2 and TRBJ1-1, with D possibly being TRBD1 (6 bases). The germline gives CDR1 SGHTA, CDR2 FQGNSA. This CDR3 has 14 residues. The V gene lost 5 bases and the J gene lost 3 bases, with 13 bases spanning the gap. CDR3 region: CASSPTGIYTEAFF. CDR3 nucleotides: TGTGCCAGCAGCCCAACAGGGATTTACACTGAAGCTTTCTTT. The entire variable domain, with the rest obtained from reference TRBV7-2 and TRBJ1-1, is as follows: GAGVSQSPSNKVTEKGKDVELRCDPISGHTALYWYRQSLGQGLEFLIYFQGNSAPDKSGLPSDRFSAERTGGSVSTLTIQRTQQEDSAVYLCASSPTGIYTEAFFGQGTRLTVV.

The chain links TRBV12-5 to TRBJ2-5, with TRBD2 matching over 7 bases. J was trimmed by 5 bases and V by 6 bases; bases with no gene match: 3. This CDR3 region has 12 residues. In germline, CDR1 is LGHNT, CDR2 FRNRAP. The CDR3: CASGLGGETQYF. CDR3 nucleotide sequence: TGTGCTAGTGGGCTGGGGGGGGAGACCCAGTACTTC.

The V and J genes are TRBV7-9 and TRBJ2-7; TRBD1 aligns across 9 bases. Germline loops: CDR1 SEHNR, CDR2 FQNEAQ (reference sequence). V lost 2 bases to trimming and J lost 3 bases; unmatched junction nucleotides: 11. The CDR3 covers 17 residues. The CDR3 loop reads CASSLLPGQGPHYEQYF. In nucleotides, the CDR3 is TGTGCCAGCAGCTTACTTCCGGGACAGGGTCCCCACTACGAGCAGTACTTC.

The J gene is TRBJ1-6, the V gene TRBV5-5; the D gene is possibly TRBD1 (5 bases). V lost 3 bases to trimming and J lost 0 bases, with 13 bases between them. The germline V gene has CDR1 SGHKS and CDR2 YYEKEE (reference sequence). CDR3 length: 17 amino acids. DNA for the CDR3: TGTGCCAGCAGCTCTGACAGCTCGAGCTCCTATAATTCACCCCTCCACTTT. Its protein product is CASSSDSSSSYNSPLHF.

V is TRBV6-5 and J is TRBJ1-2; TRBD1 might be the D (6 bases). There are 11 residues in the CDR3. Germline-derived CDR1 and CDR2 are MNHEY and SVGAGI. Trimming took 6 bases from V and 8 from J, leaving 10 bases between them. CDR3 in amino acids: CASSGTRGYTF. As DNA, the CDR3 is TGTGCCAGCAGCGGGACAAGAGGCTACACCTTC.

The V and J genes are TRBV9 and TRBJ2-5; D gene ambiguous. The V gene's germline CDR1 is SGDLS and CDR2 YYNGEE. The CDR3 sequence is 12 residues long. Trimming removed 5 bases at V and 2 bases at J, with 7 bases between. The CDR3 is CASSAEQETQYF. DNA of the CDR3: TGTGCCAGCAGTGCGGAACAAGAGACCCAGTACTTC.

The rearrangement uses TRBV15 and TRBJ2-1; 7 bases align to TRBD2. This CDR3 has 14 amino acids. Trimming took 9 bases from V and 6 from J; bases not matched to a gene: 11. Germline lookup yields CDR1 LNHNV and CDR2 YYDKDF (reference sequence). CDR3 DNA sequence: TGTGCCACGGGAGCGGGGCGATTACCCAATGAGCAGTTCTTC. The encoded protein is CATGAGRLPNEQFF.

This chain connects TRBV9 to TRBJ2-3; 8 bases are shared with TRBD1. Germline V gene lookup returns CDR1 SGDLS and CDR2 YYNGEE. The ends lost 1 base at V and 2 bases at J; junction bases unmatched: 3. This CDR3 has 15 residues. In DNA form, the CDR3 reads TGTGCCAGCAGCGTACAGGGGGCACACACAGATACGCAGTATTTT. Its protein is CASSVQGAHTDTQYF.

CDR3 in DNA: TGTGCCAGCAGTCAGGGACAAGGTGGCTACACCTTC. This gives the protein CASSQGQGGYTF. The chain recombines TRBV6-6 with TRBJ1-2; perhaps TRBD1 as D (6 bases). Germline V lookup: CDR1 MNHNY, CDR2 SVGAGI (reference sequence). V was pared by 5 bases and J by 7 bases, with 11 bases between. This CDR3 is built from 12 residues.

V and J are TRBV27 and TRBJ2-3; tentative D call: TRBD2 (6 bases). The CDR3 sequence is 16 residues long. Trimming left V 5 bases short and J 1 base short, with 16 bases between. Germline loops: CDR1 MNHEY, CDR2 SMNVEV (reference sequence). DNA of the CDR3: TGTGCCAGCAGTACTAGGACGGGAGTCGGCACAGATACGCAGTATTTT. Residues: CASSTRTGVGTDTQYF.

This chain links TRBV9 with TRBJ2-2; 9 nucleotides align to TRBD1. The CDR3 extends over 15 amino acids. Germline V gene data show CDR1 as SGDLS and CDR2 as YYNGEE. Germline trimming cut 5 bases from V and 5 bases from J; bases unmatched to any gene: 7. This CDR3 is CASRSGTGSTGELFF. Here the CDR3 DNA reads TGTGCCAGCAGATCCGGGACAGGGTCGACCGGGGAGCTGTTTTTT.

This clone came up once. V is TRBV5-4 and J is TRBJ1-1; D unclear. Trimming pared 1 base from V and 10 bases from J, leaving 11 bases between. This CDR3 contains 12 residues. Germline V gives CDR1 SGHNT, CDR2 YYREEE (reference sequence). The DNA for the CDR3 is TGTGCCAGCAGCTTGATCTCGGAGCGAGCTTTCTTT. This translates into CASSLISERAFF.

The chain employs TRBV19 and TRBJ2-1; D might be TRBD1 (6 bases). CDR3 length: 13 residues. CDR1 and CDR2 (germline): LNHDA, SQIVND (reference sequence). V dropped 7 bases and J dropped 6 bases, with 13 bases sitting between them. CDR3 in DNA: TGTGCCAGTAACCCGGGACACGCCAATGAGCAGTTCTTC. It codes for CASNPGHANEQFF.

CDR3 nucleotides: TGCGCCAGCAGCTCGACAGGGGGCTACGAGCAGTACTTC. It codes for CASSSTGGYEQYF. This chain uses TRBV4-3 with TRBJ2-7; 9 bases map to TRBD1. V was clipped by 5 bases and J by 3 bases; unmatched bases: 2. The CDR3 is 13 amino acids. The germline gives CDR1 LGHNA, CDR2 YSLEER.

V gene TRBV4-1 combines with J gene TRBJ2-1; 10 positions agree with TRBD2. Germline values: CDR1 MGHRA, CDR2 YSYEKL. V gave up 0 bases and J gave up 9 bases; unmatched junction bases: 8. CDR3 length: 16 amino acids. The CDR3 DNA reads as TGCGCCAGCAGCCAAGATGGAGCGGGGGGGCTAACTGAGCAGTTCTTC. Translating it yields CASSQDGAGGLTEQFF.

This sequence joins TRBV6-4 and TRBJ2-3; tentatively, D is TRBD1 or TRBD2 (6 bases each). The CDR3 contains 15 residues. V was clipped by 6 bases and J by 4 bases, with 17 bases between them. Germline V gene lookup returns CDR1 MRHNA and CDR2 SNTAGT. The DNA of the CDR3 is TGTGCCAGCAGCCACGGACCGGAGGGGGCAGATACGCAGTATTTT. Protein: CASSHGPEGADTQYF.